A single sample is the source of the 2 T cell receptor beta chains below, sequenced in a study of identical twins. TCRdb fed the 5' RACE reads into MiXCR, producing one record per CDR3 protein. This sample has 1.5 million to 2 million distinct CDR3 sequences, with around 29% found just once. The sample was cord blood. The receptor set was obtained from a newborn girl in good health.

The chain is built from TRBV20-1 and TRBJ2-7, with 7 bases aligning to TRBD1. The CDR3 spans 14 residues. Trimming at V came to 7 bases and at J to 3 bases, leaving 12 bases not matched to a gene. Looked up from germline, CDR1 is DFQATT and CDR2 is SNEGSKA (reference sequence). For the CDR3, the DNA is TGCAGTGTTCGCCCGGGACAGAGAAACTACGAGCAGTACTTC. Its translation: CSVRPGQRNYEQYF.

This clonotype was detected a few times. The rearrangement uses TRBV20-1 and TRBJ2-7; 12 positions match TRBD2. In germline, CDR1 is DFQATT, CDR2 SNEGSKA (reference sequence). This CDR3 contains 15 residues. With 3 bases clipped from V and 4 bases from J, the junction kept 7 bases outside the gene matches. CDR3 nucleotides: TGCAGTGCTAGGCGGGCCCTAGCGGGGGGGTACGAGCAGTACTTC. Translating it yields CSARRALAGGYEQYF.